The rows below give T cell receptor beta chains drawn from one sample of a study of cytomegalovirus exposure and HLA in healthy donors. Profiled with immunoSEQ multiplex PCR; TCRdb holds only in-frame clones, not every one. The table includes some 170,000 clones, 60% to 80% detected once. The specimen sequenced was PBMCs. The receptor set was obtained from a man aged 35 to 55 in good health and CMV-seropositive. CDR3s include the opening cysteine and the closing phenylalanine or tryptophan. Fields, in order: D gene, clone size, V gene, J gene, CDR3 protein, CDR3 DNA. A D gene is named only where the DNA matches it firmly. Not every row has a clone size; where given, it reads once, few, many or a size class.

>NA|NA|TRBV19|TRBJ1-4
CASRRPQGLVNEKLFF
TGTGCCAGTAGGCGCCCCCAGGGGCTCGTTAATGAAAAACTGTTTTTT
>NA|NA|TRBV4-1|TRBJ2-2
CASSQLQGGTGELFF
TGCGCCAGCAGCCAGTTACAGGGCGGCACCGGGGAGCTGTTTTTT
>TRBD2|NA|TRBV28|TRBJ2-7
CASSPGTSGSRRYF
TGTGCCAGCAGCCCTGGGACTAGCGGGAGCCGTCGGTACTTC
>TRBD1|NA|TRBV10-2|TRBJ2-7
CASSEGRRQTGGEQYF
TGCGCCAGCAGTGAAGGCAGGAGACAGACAGGGGGGGAGCAGTACTTC
>TRBD1|NA|TRBV27|TRBJ1-2
CASRPIGTGDYGYTF
TGTGCCAGCAGGCCTATCGGGACAGGGGACTATGGCTACACCTTC
>TRBD2|NA|TRBV5-6|TRBJ2-7
CASSSRLAGVYEQYF
TGTGCCAGCAGCTCACGACTAGCGGGAGTCTACGAGCAGTACTTC
>NA|NA|TRBV6-5|TRBJ2-5
CASSYDTGSQETQYF
TGTGCCAGCAGTTACGATACGGGATCCCAAGAGACCCAGTACTTC
>NA|few|TRBV5-8|TRBJ2-1
CASSRQIEQFF
TGTGCCAGCAGCCGACAAATTGAGCAGTTCTTC
>TRBD1|NA|TRBV18|TRBJ2-5
CASSPPGTGTGTGEQYF
TGTGCCAGCTCACCCCCGGGGACCGGGACAGGGACGGGAGAGCAGTACTTC
>NA|NA|TRBV2|TRBJ1-2
CASSYSYGYTF
TGTGCCAGCAGTTACTCTTATGGCTACACCTTC
>TRBD1|NA|TRBV28|TRBJ2-5
CASSLVGTGGRETQYF
TGTGCCAGCAGTTTGGTCGGGACAGGGGGCCGGGAGACCCAGTACTTC
>NA|NA|TRBV13|TRBJ2-3
CASSVTSTDTQYF
TGTGCCAGCAGCGTCACTAGCACAGATACGCAGTATTTT
>NA|many|TRBV6-1|TRBJ1-1
CASSEEVTGSTEAFF
TGTGCCAGCAGTGAAGAAGTAACAGGGTCCACTGAAGCTTTCTTT
>TRBD1|NA|TRBV4-2|TRBJ2-6
CASSQGDRAGANVLTF
TGTGCCAGCAGCCAGGGGGACAGGGCAGGGGCCAACGTCCTGACTTTC
>TRBD2|NA|TRBV5-1|TRBJ2-2
CASSISGVGAGELFF
TGCGCCAGCAGCATTAGCGGGGTAGGGGCCGGGGAGCTGTTTTTT
>TRBD1|NA|TRBV7-6|TRBJ2-6
CASSLVGRDSSGANVLTF
TGTGCCAGCAGCTTAGTGGGCAGGGACAGTTCTGGGGCCAACGTCCTGACTTTC
>TRBD1|NA|TRBV5-8|TRBJ1-3
CASRIYTGAGNTIYF
TGTGCCAGCAGGATTTATACAGGGGCAGGAAACACCATATATTTT
>TRBD2|once|TRBV10-1|TRBJ2-1
CASSEPGLAGGWDEQFF
TGCGCCAGCAGTGAGCCGGGACTAGCGGGGGGCTGGGATGAGCAGTTCTTC
>TRBD1|NA|TRBV29-1|TRBJ1-1
CSVDRGTEAFF
TGCAGCGTGGACAGGGGCACTGAAGCTTTCTTT
>TRBD2|NA|TRBV7-3|TRBJ2-1
CASSFSGSSYNEQFF
TGTGCCAGCAGCTTTAGCGGGAGCTCCTACAATGAGCAGTTCTTC
>NA|NA|TRBV6-6|TRBJ1-3
CASSSLGGLSGNTIYF
TGTGCCAGCAGTTCACTCGGAGGGCTATCAGGAAACACCATATATTTT
>TRBD2|NA|TRBV12-5|TRBJ2-3
CASGLTSGRPDTQYF
TGTGCTAGTGGTCTGACTAGCGGGAGGCCGGATACGCAGTATTTT
>TRBD2|once|TRBV11-3|TRBJ2-1
CASSEGTSGRWGYEQFF
TGTGCCAGCAGCGAAGGGACTAGCGGGAGGTGGGGGTATGAGCAGTTCTTC